A single sample is the source of the 8 T cell receptor beta chains below, sequenced in a study of identical twins (dated by TCRdb to about 2016). Libraries were constructed by 5' RACE. Reads for this sample came from an Illumina HiSeq 2000. TCRdb reworked the public reads: Q25 trimming with fastp, MiXCR clone assembly, productive beta chains retained. For every CDR3 protein sequence, its rows merge into one entry that carries the most common genes and DNA. Within this sample are 200,000 to 250,000 distinct CDR3 sequences, with approximately 7% of them counted one time only. Roughly 3.6% of the sample comes from the top ten. These sequences were also reported in another study, on yellow fever vaccine responses in identical twins.

The sample was memory (CD45RO+) T cells sorted from blood. The cell subset or site label corresponds to: CD45RO+ enriched T cells. The origin of the receptors is a woman in her late teens or twenties in good health.

This clonotype was found many times. The gene calls are TRBV12-3 or TRBV12-4 and TRBJ2-2; a possible D gene is TRBD1 (6 bases). The CDR3 consists of 16 residues. The V gene lost 8 bases and the J gene lost 1 base, with 17 bases spanning the gap. The chain's CDR3 is CASAFKGTMNTGELFF. CDR3 sequence (DNA): TGTGCCAGCGCCTTTAAGGGGACAATGAACACCGGGGAGCTGTTTTTT.

This clonotype was seen a few times. This chain links TRBV20-1 with TRBJ2-5; 11 nucleotides match TRBD1. Germline trimming cut 3 bases from V and 5 bases from J; bases unmatched to any gene: 11. Germline CDR1 DFQATT, CDR2 SNEGSKA (reference sequence). The CDR3 is 16 amino acids. Here the CDR3 reads CSASRRTGGVWETQYF. DNA of the CDR3: TGCAGTGCTAGCAGAAGGACAGGGGGCGTTTGGGAGACCCAGTACTTC.

The chain combines TRBV7-8 with TRBJ2-2; 12 positions agree with TRBD2. CDR3 size: 15 residues. Losses at the gene ends were 3 bases for V and 7 bases for J; bases not matched to a gene: 3. Germline CDR1 is SGHVS and CDR2 is FQNEAQ. CDR3 DNA sequence: TGTGCCAGCAGCTTCCTAGCGGGGGGGATCGGGGAGCTGTTTTTT. Translated, it gives CASSFLAGGIGELFF.

There are a few counts of this clonotype. The gene calls are TRBV7-9 and TRBJ2-3; D not certain. V lost 2 bases to trimming and J lost 5 bases, with 8 bases between them. The CDR3 runs 13 residues. Germline V gene data show CDR1 as SEHNR and CDR2 as FQNEAQ (reference sequence). The CDR3 DNA sequence: TGTGCCAGCAGCTTATATAGTTTAGATACGCAGTATTTT. Its translation: CASSLYSLDTQYF.

J is TRBJ2-3 and V is TRBV12-3 or TRBV12-4; 8 nucleotides agree with TRBD2. The CDR3 runs 15 residues. J was trimmed by 6 bases and V by 2 bases; bases with no gene match: 7. The DNA for the CDR3 is TGTGCCAGCAGTTTATTCGGGGGGGCTCTGGATACGCAGTATTTT. Translation gives CASSLFGGALDTQYF.

This clonotype was detected only a few times. The genes are TRBV5-1 and TRBJ1-1; the D gene is possibly TRBD1 (5 bases). V dropped 5 bases and J dropped 0 bases, with 26 bases sitting between them. Germline V lookup: CDR1 SGHRS, CDR2 YFSETQ. The CDR3 runs to 19 residues. DNA for the CDR3: TGCGCCAGCAGTTGGGGGTTTGTCAGTTCCTCCCCTGTGAACACTGAAGCTTTCTTT. Translating it yields CASSWGFVSSSPVNTEAFF.

The chain is built from TRBV7-9 and TRBJ1-1; D perhaps matches TRBD1 (6 bases). CDR1 is SEHNR, CDR2 FQNEAQ, per germline (reference sequence). The CDR3 totals 14 residues. Trimming stripped 5 bases from V and 0 bases from J, with 10 bases between. The CDR3 region is CASSRDRMNTEAFF. As DNA, the CDR3 is TGTGCCAGCAGCCGTGACAGGATGAACACTGAAGCTTTCTTT.

The chain employs TRBV6-4 and TRBJ2-2; possibly TRBD1 for D (7 bases). The germline CDR1 and CDR2 sequences are MRHNA and SNTAGT. The ends were cut back, 3 bases at V and 4 bases at J, with 15 bases in the middle. The CDR3 contains 16 residues. The CDR3 DNA sequence: TGTGCCAGCAGTGAAGGAGGGGGCGCAAGCACCGGGGAGCTGTTTTTT. Encoded protein: CASSEGGGASTGELFF.